Following are 17 T cell receptor beta chains from one sample sequenced in a study of identical twins. Via MiXCR, TCRdb re-called the 5' RACE reads, giving one row per CDR3 protein. The sample carries roughly 710,000 distinct CDR3 sequences, 6.1% recorded once. Sequencing used naive T cells sorted from blood. These receptors all stem from a man between 18 and 35 years old in good health.

This clonotype was observed many times. The chain carries TRBV5-1 and TRBJ2-1, with D unclear. The germline V gene encodes CDR1 SGHRS and CDR2 YFSETQ. The CDR3 has 16 residues. Trimming stripped 0 bases from V and 0 bases from J, with 10 bases between. The CDR3, as DNA: TGCGCCAGCAGCTTGGAGTCTAGGAGCTCCTACAATGAGCAGTTCTTC. Translating gives CASSLESRSSYNEQFF.

This clonotype showed up just a few times. The chain is built from TRBV19 and TRBJ2-1; 9 nucleotides match TRBD2. In germline, CDR1 is LNHDA, CDR2 SQIVND (reference sequence). The CDR3 contains 16 residues. The V segment lost 3 bases and the J segment 0 bases; nucleotides outside the gene matches: 3. CDR3: CASSIFSGSSYNEQFF. CDR3 bases: TGTGCCAGTAGTATTTTTAGCGGGAGCTCCTACAATGAGCAGTTCTTC.

This clonotype was observed a few times. The chain is built from TRBV3-1 and TRBJ2-3, with 12 positions matching TRBD2. Germline CDR1 LGHDT, CDR2 YNNKEL (reference sequence). The CDR3 spans 14 residues. J was trimmed by 8 bases and V by 4 bases; bases with no gene match: 4. CDR3 residues: CASSLASGRATQYF. CDR3 bases: TGTGCCAGCAGCCTAGCTAGCGGGAGGGCTACGCAGTATTTT.

Comment on this clonotype: The DNA is left out, because the CDR3 cannot be placed on it with certainty; the CDR3 is given as TCRdb lists it. The chain links TRBV2 to TRBJ1-6. Germline V gene sequence: CDR1 SNHLY, CDR2 FYNNEI. The CDR3 adds up to 12 amino acids, both ends counted. CDR3 amino acids: CASSDFAAGSHF.

This clonotype was seen only a few times. The chain combines TRBV6-2 or TRBV6-3 with TRBJ1-6; D is possibly TRBD1 (5 bases). The CDR3 length is 12 residues. The V gene lost 5 bases and the J gene lost 13 bases, with 12 bases spanning the gap. Germline values: CDR1 MNHEY, CDR2 SVGEGT. The CDR3 here is CASSLSQAPLHF. The CDR3 DNA follows: TGTGCCAGCAGTCTCTCACAGGCGCCCCTCCACTTT.

The chain is built from TRBV18 and TRBJ1-6; no firm D call. From germline, CDR1 is KGHSH and CDR2 LQKENI. There are 15 residues in the CDR3. V lost 5 bases to trimming and J lost 1 base, with 9 bases between them. CDR3 protein: CASSTTGSYNSPLHF. The CDR3 nucleotides read TGTGCCAGCTCAACTACCGGGTCCTATAATTCACCCCTCCACTTT.

The rearrangement uses TRBV12-3 or TRBV12-4 and TRBJ2-7, with a tentative D call TRBD1 (6 bases). Trimming removed 5 bases from V and 6 bases from J, with 11 bases in between. The CDR3 runs to 12 residues. The CDR3 loop reads CASSQQGFEQYV. The CDR3 region has the DNA TGTGCCAGCAGTCAACAGGGTTTCGAGCAGTACGTC.

This clonotype was found many times. This chain links TRBV12-3 or TRBV12-4 with TRBJ2-1; the D call may be TRBD1 or TRBD2 (5 bases each). The CDR3 consists of 13 residues. V was trimmed by 2 bases and J by 8 bases, leaving 10 bases between them. Here the CDR3 DNA reads TGTGCCAGCAGTTTATGGGGGAGAGATGAGCAGTTCTTC. As protein: CASSLWGRDEQFF.

In this sample, this clonotype turned up many times. This chain links TRBV29-1 with TRBJ1-1; TRBD1 aligns across 10 bases. V was pared by 4 bases and J by 1 base, with 3 bases of the junction left unmatched. Germline CDR1 is SQVTM and CDR2 is ANQGSEA. This CDR3 is 14 amino acids long. CDR3: CSVGQGAGNTEAFF. The CDR3 DNA is TGCAGCGTTGGACAGGGGGCTGGGAACACTGAAGCTTTCTTT.

This clonotype appeared many times. The chain uses TRBV18 and TRBJ2-7; 10 bases map to TRBD1. Trimming removed 2 bases from V and 4 bases from J; junction bases left unmatched: 5. This CDR3 comprises 15 residues. Germline values: CDR1 KGHSH, CDR2 LQKENI. The DNA for the CDR3 is TGTGCCAGCTCACCAGAGGGACAGGGGCAATACGAGCAGTACTTC. Amino acid sequence: CASSPEGQGQYEQYF.

This clonotype was observed many times. This chain uses TRBV29-1 with TRBJ1-1; TRBD1 agrees at 7 bases. The J segment lost 2 bases and the V segment lost 7 bases, leaving 10 bases of the junction unmatched. The germline CDR1 and CDR2 sequences are SQVTM and ANQGSEA. The CDR3 covers 14 residues. DNA of the CDR3: TGCAGCGCGGAAACAGGGGCAGTTAACACTGAAGCTTTCTTT. Encoded protein: CSAETGAVNTEAFF.

This rearrangement joins TRBV6-5 to TRBJ2-5, with TRBD2 matching over 13 bases. Germline V gene data show CDR1 as MNHEY and CDR2 as SVGAGI. The CDR3 runs to 16 residues. V lost 0 bases and J lost 6; bases outside the gene matches: 4. CDR3 protein: CASSYSRLAGGQTQYF. CDR3 nucleotide sequence: TGTGCCAGCAGTTACTCTAGACTAGCGGGAGGACAGACCCAGTACTTC.

This clonotype was seen a few times. The chain couples TRBV5-1 to TRBJ2-7; D gene unclear. The CDR3 covers 13 residues. The V end was cut by 2 bases, the J end by 6 bases, with 12 bases between. Germline V CDR1 and CDR2: SGHRS, YFSETQ. Here the CDR3 DNA reads TGCGCCAGCAGCTTCCCTAATGTTGCCGAGCAGTACTTC. It codes for CASSFPNVAEQYF.

The table lists this clonotype with many counts. J is TRBJ1-5 and V is TRBV6-1; D unclear. The germline V gene encodes CDR1 MNHNS and CDR2 SASEGT. V lost 0 bases and J lost 2, with 11 bases in between. The CDR3 has 16 residues. The CDR3 nucleotides read TGTGCCAGCAGTGAAGCGGCAGGTGTACGCAATCAGCCCCAGCATTTT. Residues: CASSEAAGVRNQPQHF.

This clonotype was picked up many times. The chain uses TRBV6-1 and TRBJ2-5; perhaps TRBD1 as D (6 bases). The V gene's germline CDR1 is MNHNS and CDR2 SASEGT. Between the trimmed V and J ends, which lost 5 bases and 1 base, there was a span of 14 bases. This CDR3 has 15 residues. The CDR3 DNA is TGTGCCAGCAGTCGGCCCCCAGGGGTCCAAGAGACCCAGTACTTC. This codes for CASSRPPGVQETQYF.

This clonotype showed up many times. The gene calls are TRBV7-2 and TRBJ2-3, with 7 bases identical to TRBD1. In germline, CDR1 is SGHTA, CDR2 FQGNSA. The CDR3 runs to 16 residues. Trimming at V came to 1 base and at J to 3 bases, leaving 7 bases not matched to a gene. The CDR3: CASSLGGGKGTDTQYF. The DNA for the CDR3 is TGTGCCAGCAGCTTAGGAGGGGGCAAGGGGACAGATACGCAGTATTTT.

This clonotype was detected many times. This chain joins TRBV4-2 and TRBJ2-2; D uncertain. CDR3 length equals 11 residues. In germline, CDR1 is LGHNA, CDR2 YNFKEQ. Trimming shortened V by 4 bases and J by 7 bases, and 4 bases separated the two germline ends. The CDR3: CASSRFGELFF. The DNA for the CDR3 is TGTGCCAGCAGCCGCTTCGGGGAGCTGTTTTTT.